The 26 T cell receptor beta chains listed next were all sequenced from one sample in a study of early T cells in non-severe SARS-CoV-2 infection. TCRdb redid the calling of the 5' RACE reads with MiXCR, one entry per CDR3 protein. The sample lists about 130,000 distinct CDR3 sequences, under 15% occurring once. Sequences were obtained from whole blood. These receptors came from an adult who was a healthcare worker with PCR-confirmed SARS-CoV-2 infection or an uninfected control (not recorded which).

The chain uses TRBV4-1 and TRBJ2-3; a possible D gene is TRBD1 (6 bases). V lost 6 bases, J lost 3 bases, and 7 bases lay in between. The CDR3 contains 12 residues. Germline V gene sequence: CDR1 MGHRA, CDR2 YSYEKL. The CDR3 reads CASRQGTDTQYF. CDR3 coding DNA: TGCGCCAGCAGGCAGGGGACAGATACGCAGTATTTT.

V gene TRBV12-3 or TRBV12-4 combines with J gene TRBJ1-5; a weak D match, TRBD1 (5 bases). The CDR3 has 14 amino acids. Trimming pared 7 bases from V and 4 bases from J, leaving 14 bases between. Written as DNA, the CDR3 is TGTGCCAGCAAGGGTGGAGAGGGGAATCAGCCCCAGCATTTT. Translation: CASKGGEGNQPQHF.

The rearrangement links TRBV2 to TRBJ1-6, with D perhaps TRBD1 (6 bases). The CDR3 loop spans 14 amino acids. The V end was cut by 8 bases, the J end by 8 bases, with 16 bases between. Germline values: CDR1 SNHLY, CDR2 FYNNEI. The CDR3 region is CASVQTGLHSPLHF. CDR3 in DNA: TGTGCCAGCGTGCAAACAGGGTTGCATTCACCCCTCCACTTT.

This clonotype occurred a few times. The chain has TRBV30 and TRBJ2-5, with D perhaps TRBD2 (5 bases). V lost 4 bases and J lost 9, with 12 bases in between. The CDR3 spans 11 residues. The germline CDR1 and CDR2 sequences are GTSNPN and SVGIG (reference sequence). The CDR3 loop is CAWNLNGAQYF. CDR3 nucleotides: TGTGCCTGGAATTTGAACGGGGCCCAGTACTTC.

The chain is built from TRBV3-1 and TRBJ2-5; 7 positions match TRBD2. The CDR3 runs 17 residues. Germline V CDR1 and CDR2: LGHDT, YNNKEL (reference sequence). The J segment lost 1 base and the V segment lost 1 base, leaving 9 bases of the junction unmatched. Written as DNA, the CDR3 is TGTGCCAGCAGCCAAGGGCGACTAGCAAATAGCCAAGAGACCCAGTACTTC. Translation gives CASSQGRLANSQETQYF.

V and J are TRBV18 and TRBJ2-7; D is perhaps TRBD1 (6 bases). The CDR3 is 15 amino acids. Germline V gene sequence: CDR1 KGHSH, CDR2 LQKENI. V lost 6 bases to trimming and J lost 2 bases, with 17 bases between them. CDR3 DNA sequence: TGTGCCAGCTCCCCTGGGTGGGGGCAGCCCTACGAGCAGTACTTC. Amino acid sequence: CASSPGWGQPYEQYF. The variable domain in full, completed from reference TRBV18 and TRBJ2-7, reads NAGVMQNPRHLVRRRGQEARLRCSPMKGHSHVYWYRQLPEEGLKFMVYLQKENIIDESGMPKERFSAEFPKEGPSILRIQQVVRGDSAAYFCASSPGWGQPYEQYFGPGTRLTVT.

CDR3 coding DNA: TGCGCCAGCAGCCCCCAACAGCCATCCTATGGCTACACCTTC. It translates to CASSPQQPSYGYTF. This chain joins TRBV5-1 and TRBJ1-2; D is ambiguous. CDR3 length: 14 residues. V lost 4 bases and J 4 bases, leaving 14 bases between the germline ends. Per the germline V gene, CDR1 is SGHRS and CDR2 is YFSETQ.

This clonotype occurred many times. V gene TRBV3-1 combines with J gene TRBJ1-6; D ambiguous. V shed 4 bases and J shed 8 bases, with 12 bases lying between them. The CDR3 contains 14 residues. Germline V gene sequence: CDR1 LGHDT, CDR2 YNNKEL (reference sequence). CDR3 residues: CASSLRVRDSPLHF. In nucleotides, the CDR3 is TGTGCCAGCAGCCTAAGGGTGAGGGATTCACCCCTCCACTTT.

CDR3 protein: CASSLGLWVKNEQYF. For the CDR3, the DNA is TGTGCCAGCAGCTTAGGACTTTGGGTTAAGAACGAGCAGTACTTC. The chain joins TRBV11-2 to TRBJ2-7, with D unclear. With 1 base removed from V and 5 bases from J, the gap between germline ends came to 15 bases. CDR1 SGHAT and CDR2 FQNNGV come from the germline V gene. The CDR3 is made up of 15 amino acids. Together with reference TRBV11-2 and TRBJ2-7, the CDR3 gives the full variable domain: EAGVAQSPRYKIIEKRQSVAFWCNPISGHATLYWYQQILGQGPKLLIQFQNNGVVDDSQLPKDRFSAERLKGVDSTLKIQPAKLEDSAVYLCASSLGLWVKNEQYFGPGTRLTVT.

The chain links TRBV10-3 to TRBJ2-1; D is possibly TRBD2 (5 bases). CDR3 size: 13 residues. V was shortened by 2 bases and J by 8 bases, with 10 bases between the two germline ends. Germline V gene lookup returns CDR1 ENHRY and CDR2 SYGVKD. The CDR3 bases are TGTGCCATCAGTGAGCCGGACTCCCATGAGCAGTTCTTC. Protein product: CAISEPDSHEQFF.

This chain joins TRBV4-2 and TRBJ2-7; 7 bases are a match to TRBD1. Looked up from germline, CDR1 is LGHNA and CDR2 is YNFKEQ. CDR3 size: 14 residues. V gave up 5 bases and J gave up 3 bases; unmatched junction bases: 7. CDR3 protein: CASSARQGYYEQYF. The DNA of the CDR3 is TGTGCCAGCAGCGCCCGACAGGGCTACTACGAGCAGTACTTC.

This clonotype has just a few counts. The chain has TRBV4-1 and TRBJ2-2; 10 nucleotides line up with TRBD1. The germline V gene has CDR1 MGHRA and CDR2 YSYEKL. V trimming: 1 base; J trimming: 3 bases; junction bases outside the gene matches: 5. The CDR3 length is 17 residues. Here the CDR3 DNA reads TGCGCCAGCAGCCAAGGACAGGGGGCCCTCTACACCGGGGAGCTGTTTTTT. It specifies CASSQGQGALYTGELFF.

The chain joins TRBV5-1 to TRBJ2-7; D might be TRBD1 or TRBD2, each matching 5 bases. The ends were cut back, 3 bases at V and 7 bases at J, with 14 bases in the middle. The CDR3 is 13 amino acids. CDR1 is SGHRS and CDR2 is YFSETQ in the germline V gene. CDR3 region: CASSSGPIREQYF. The CDR3 bases are TGCGCCAGCAGCTCGGGACCTATCAGGGAGCAGTACTTC.

The sample holds many counts of this clonotype. This chain uses TRBV18 with TRBJ2-3; D is unresolved. This CDR3 is built from 12 residues. Germline-derived CDR1 and CDR2 are KGHSH and LQKENI. V shed 8 bases and J shed 2 bases, with 8 bases lying between them. For the CDR3, the DNA is TGTGCCAGCAGCCCAAACACAGATACGCAGTATTTT. It yields the protein CASSPNTDTQYF.

This chain links TRBV7-3 with TRBJ2-3, with D hard to call. Germline CDR1 and CDR2: SGHTA and FQGTGA. This CDR3 is 13 amino acids long. The V end lost 3 bases, the J end lost 0 bases, and 4 bases lay between the germline ends. The CDR3 DNA sequence: TGTGCCAGCAGCTTCGGGAGCACAGATACGCAGTATTTT. Residues: CASSFGSTDTQYF.

This clonotype turned up a few times. The rearrangement links TRBV20-1 to TRBJ2-1, with D possibly being TRBD2 (6 bases). CDR1 is DFQATT and CDR2 is SNEGSKA in the germline V gene (reference sequence). The CDR3 is made up of 14 amino acids. V was shortened by 1 base and J by 2 bases, with 9 bases between the two germline ends. The CDR3 DNA reads as TGCAGTGCTAGAGTCCCGGGAGCCTACAATGAGCAGTTCTTC. Translated, it gives CSARVPGAYNEQFF.

This clonotype was observed many times. The chain carries TRBV7-9 and TRBJ2-7; the match to TRBD2 covers 12 bases. Germline trimming cut 3 bases from V and 1 base from J; bases unmatched to any gene: 7. Germline values: CDR1 SEHNR, CDR2 FQNEAQ (reference sequence). The CDR3 runs 17 residues. CDR3 sequence: CASSLEGLAGLSYEQYF. The CDR3 DNA reads as TGTGCCAGCAGCTTGGAAGGACTAGCGGGACTTTCCTACGAGCAGTACTTC.

This clonotype was recorded a few times. The chain joins TRBV9 to TRBJ1-6; 9 bases agree with TRBD1. Losses at the gene ends were 7 bases for V and 7 bases for J; bases not matched to a gene: 6. The CDR3 length is 14 residues. Germline CDR1 reads SGDLS; CDR2 reads YYNGEE. The CDR3 nucleotides read TGTGCCAGCTCGGGGACAGGGCGAAATTCACCCCTCCACTTT. Its translation is CASSGTGRNSPLHF.

This chain joins TRBV29-1 and TRBJ2-5; D possibly corresponds to TRBD2 (6 bases). CDR3 length equals 12 residues. V shed 4 bases and J shed 7 bases, with 13 bases lying between them. CDR1 is SQVTM, CDR2 ANQGSEA, per germline. The CDR3 reads CSVARTGGTQYF. The CDR3 region has the DNA TGCAGCGTTGCTAGGACCGGGGGGACCCAGTACTTC.

The chain recombines TRBV18 with TRBJ2-2, with 8 bases fitting TRBD1. The CDR3 totals 16 residues. The germline CDR1 and CDR2 sequences are KGHSH and LQKENI. V dropped 6 bases and J dropped 4; count of bases not matched to a gene: 10. The CDR3 region has the DNA TGTGCCAGCTCGCTCAGACAGGGGAGGAGCACCGGGGAGCTGTTTTTT. Translation gives CASSLRQGRSTGELFF. Complete variable domain (other parts from reference TRBV18 and TRBJ2-2): NAGVMQNPRHLVRRRGQEARLRCSPMKGHSHVYWYRQLPEEGLKFMVYLQKENIIDESGMPKERFSAEFPKEGPSILRIQQVVRGDSAAYFCASSLRQGRSTGELFFGEGSRLTVL.

DNA of the CDR3: TGCGCCAGCGGGGCCCAGGGGAACACCGGGGAGCTGTTTTTT. Translating it yields CASGAQGNTGELFF. This chain joins TRBV5-1 and TRBJ2-2; a possible D gene is TRBD1 (5 bases). CDR3 length: 14 amino acids. V lost 7 bases, J lost 1 base, and 11 bases lay in between. Germline assignment: CDR1 SGHRS and CDR2 YFSETQ.

This clonotype turned up a few times. The chain employs TRBV3-1 and TRBJ2-2; unclear D gene. Germline loops: CDR1 LGHDT, CDR2 YNNKEL (reference sequence). V lost 1 base, J lost 6 bases, and 3 bases lay in between. The CDR3 contains 12 residues. CDR3 coding DNA: TGTGCCAGCAGCCAAGCCCCCGGGGAGCTGTTTTTT. Translated, it gives CASSQAPGELFF.

The genes are TRBV30 and TRBJ1-1, with D unresolved. Germline lookup yields CDR1 GTSNPN and CDR2 SVGIG (reference sequence). Trimming removed 1 base from V and 3 bases from J, with 12 bases in between. This CDR3 comprises 14 residues. In DNA form, the CDR3 reads TGTGCCTGGAGTGACATCGCTTCAGACACTGAAGCTTTCTTT. This codes for CAWSDIASDTEAFF. Full variable domain (remainder filled in from reference TRBV30 and TRBJ1-1): SQTIHQWPATLVQPVGSPLSLECTVEGTSNPNLYWYRQAAGRGLQLLFYSVGIGQISSEVPQNLSASRPQDRQFILSSKKLLLSDSGFYLCAWSDIASDTEAFFGQGTRLTVV.

This rearrangement joins TRBV6-1 to TRBJ1-5; D not resolved. Per the germline V gene, CDR1 is MNHNS and CDR2 is SASEGT. The ends were cut back, 7 bases at V and 1 base at J, with 11 bases in the middle. The CDR3 loop spans 14 amino acids. The CDR3 sequence is CASNTYSSNQPQHF. The CDR3 bases are TGTGCCAGCAATACCTATTCCAGCAATCAGCCCCAGCATTTT.

This clonotype was observed a handful of times. The genes are TRBV5-1 and TRBJ1-1; no clear D gene. The CDR3 runs to 14 residues. Germline loops: CDR1 SGHRS, CDR2 YFSETQ. V lost 6 bases and J lost 4, with 16 bases in between. DNA for the CDR3: TGCGCCAGCACCCCATCAGGCAGGAGCACTGAAGCTTTCTTT. This encodes CASTPSGRSTEAFF.

A few counts support this clonotype. The chain is built from TRBV7-9 and TRBJ1-2; 7 bases are shared with TRBD1. The trim removed 5 bases at V and 4 bases at J, leaving 7 bases unmatched. Germline V gene lookup returns CDR1 SEHNR and CDR2 FQNEAQ (reference sequence). The CDR3 loop spans 14 amino acids. CDR3 sequence: CASSRRGPTYGYTF. The CDR3 DNA sequence: TGTGCCAGCAGCAGAAGGGGGCCTACCTATGGCTACACCTTC.